These 22 T cell receptor beta chains share one sample of origin, sequenced in a study of post-analysis software for immune sequencing data (dated by TCRdb to the mid-2010s). Overall results and qualifications from the work: Patients showed significantly higher frequencies than controls for 4 or 5 TRBV segments, among them TRBV5-6, TRBV5-1 and TRBV20-1.

Their antigens are not known. Receptors were amplified or captured by PCR. The sequencing machine was an Illumina HiSeq 2500. To reduce PCR and sequencing biases, unique molecular identifiers were built into the TCR beta cDNA libraries. TCRdb ran its own pipeline on the public reads, namely fastp trimming at Q25 and MiXCR clone calling, and kept in-frame beta chains. Merged by CDR3 protein, the rows form single entries marked with the most common genes and DNA. Counted in this sample were 740,000 or so distinct CDR3 sequences; under 70% of them appeared once. The top ten clonotypes cover approximately 4.5% of the sample. Input material: blood. These receptors were taken from a girl aged 10-17 years with multiple sclerosis.

This clonotype turned up a few times. The chain links TRBV4-1 to TRBJ2-1; 8 bases are a match to TRBD2. CDR1 and CDR2 (germline): MGHRA, YSYEKL. CDR3 length: 16 residues. V was clipped by 1 base and J by 5 bases; unmatched bases: 7. The CDR3 nucleotides read TGCGCCAGCAGCCAAGTAACGGGAGGGTGGGACAATGAGCAGTTCTTC. Its protein product is CASSQVTGGWDNEQFF.

In its sample, this clonotype was seen a few times. The CDR3 region is CSAEVAGRKAFF. For the CDR3, the DNA is TGCAGCGCCGAGGTAGCGGGACGGAAAGCTTTCTTT. The rearrangement joins TRBV29-1 to TRBJ1-1, with D possibly TRBD1 on 5 matching bases. CDR3 length equals 12 residues. Trimming removed 7 bases at V and 9 bases at J, with 18 bases between. Germline-derived CDR1 and CDR2 are SQVTM and ANQGSEA.

J is TRBJ1-6 and V is TRBV2; D is perhaps TRBD1 (5 bases). Per the germline V gene, CDR1 is SNHLY and CDR2 is FYNNEI. The CDR3 runs 18 residues. V gave up 5 bases and J gave up 0 bases, with 17 bases separating them. As DNA, the CDR3 is TGTGCCAGCAGTCCAAGGGACCTTAGGAGCTCCTATAATTCACCCCTCCACTTT. Translating it yields CASSPRDLRSSYNSPLHF.

This clonotype was seen a single time. The V and J genes are TRBV7-2 and TRBJ2-5; D may be TRBD1 (5 bases). Between the trimmed V and J ends, which lost 3 bases and 5 bases, there was a span of 13 bases. Per the germline V gene, CDR1 is SGHTA and CDR2 is FQGNSA. The CDR3 totals 14 residues. The CDR3 sequence is CASSLSGLLETQYF. The CDR3 DNA sequence: TGTGCCAGCAGCTTGTCAGGGCTCTTGGAGACCCAGTACTTC.

The sample holds a few counts of this clonotype. The chain has TRBV9 and TRBJ1-2; D is unresolved. Trimming shortened V by 0 bases and J by 8 bases, and 8 bases separated the two germline ends. Germline CDR1 reads SGDLS; CDR2 reads YYNGEE. The CDR3 is 12 amino acids. CDR3 coding DNA: TGTGCCAGCAGCGTAGCCCCCGGGGGCTACACCTTC. Encoded protein: CASSVAPGGYTF.

The chain recombines TRBV29-1 with TRBJ2-1; D unresolved. Looked up from germline, CDR1 is SQVTM and CDR2 is ANQGSEA. Deletions cut 7 bases from V and 2 bases from J, with 6 bases between. The CDR3 has 11 residues. CDR3: CSAHTYNEQFF. Written as DNA, the CDR3 is TGCAGCGCTCACACCTACAATGAGCAGTTCTTC.

The chain combines TRBV3-1 with TRBJ2-4, with 10 bases lining up with TRBD1. The assigned J gene may be wrong: the sequence end matches TRBJ2-7 better. The CDR3 consists of 16 residues. CDR1 is LGHDT, CDR2 YNNKEL, per germline (reference sequence). For the CDR3, the DNA is TGTGCCAGCAGCGATATTCCGGGACAGGGGTTCTACGAGCAGTACTTC. This gives the protein CASSDIPGQGFYEQYF.

This clonotype came up a few times. J is TRBJ2-7 and V is TRBV19; D could derive from TRBD1 or TRBD2 (5 bases each). The DNA end favors TRBJ2-5, so the J call may be wrong. The CDR3 totals 15 residues. The germline gives CDR1 LNHDA, CDR2 SQIVND (reference sequence). The CDR3 DNA reads as TGTGCCAGTAGTCCTCGGGACGGAGCAGGGGAGACCCAGTACTTC. Its protein is CASSPRDGAGETQYF.

The chain links TRBV5-1 to TRBJ2-6; 9 nucleotides align to TRBD1. The CDR3 has 18 residues. Germline CDR1 is SGHRS and CDR2 is YFSETQ. V lost 4 bases to trimming and J lost 0 bases; unmatched junction nucleotides: 8. The CDR3 bases are TGCGCCAGCAGCGGATGGGACAGGGAGAGCTCTGGGGCCAACGTCCTGACTTTC. This codes for CASSGWDRESSGANVLTF. Full variable domain (rest looked up from reference TRBV5-1 and TRBJ2-6): KAGVTQTPRYLIKTRGQQVTLSCSPISGHRSVSWYQQTPGQGLQFLFEYFSETQRNKGNFPGRFSGRQFSNSRSEMNVSTLELGDSALYLCASSGWDRESSGANVLTFGAGSRLTVL.

The rearrangement joins TRBV20-1 to TRBJ2-3, with D unresolved. The CDR3 consists of 12 residues. Germline V gene data show CDR1 as DFQATT and CDR2 as SNEGSKA (reference sequence). The V end lost 8 bases, the J end lost 4 bases, and 13 bases lay between the germline ends. The CDR3 loop reads CSLTTWADTQYF. The CDR3 DNA follows: TGCAGTCTGACAACGTGGGCAGATACGCAGTATTTT.

The chain has TRBV5-1 and TRBJ1-2, with D unclear. With 0 bases removed from V and 0 bases from J, the gap between germline ends came to 9 bases. The CDR3 is 15 residues long. Per the germline V gene, CDR1 is SGHRS and CDR2 is YFSETQ. The CDR3 bases are TGCGCCAGCAGCTTGGGTCTTGGCGCTAACTATGGCTACACCTTC. It specifies CASSLGLGANYGYTF.

The chain recombines TRBV9 with TRBJ2-4, with TRBD1 matching over 9 bases. The CDR3 is made up of 14 amino acids. With V trimmed by 3 bases and J by 6 bases, 4 bases remained unmatched. The germline gives CDR1 SGDLS, CDR2 YYNGEE. The DNA for the CDR3 is TGTGCCAGCAGCGCGGGACAGGGATCAAACATTCAGTACTTC. This gives the protein CASSAGQGSNIQYF.

The chain uses TRBV12-3 or TRBV12-4 and TRBJ2-7; D possibly uses TRBD1 or TRBD2 (6 bases each). V was pared by 5 bases and J by 1 base, with 15 bases between. The CDR3 extends over 15 amino acids. The CDR3 protein is CASSPRGPGSYEQYF. CDR3 nucleotides: TGTGCCAGCAGTCCCCGGGGGCCGGGGTCCTACGAGCAGTACTTC.

This chain joins TRBV5-6 and TRBJ2-5; D unresolved. The germline V and J ends were trimmed by 4 bases and 5 bases, with 9 bases remaining between them. CDR1 is SGHDT and CDR2 is YYEEEE in the germline V gene. The CDR3 extends over 12 amino acids. The CDR3 DNA sequence: TGTGCCAGCAGCCAGGCCGTTGAGACCCAGTACTTC. It translates to CASSQAVETQYF.

The J gene is TRBJ1-2, the V gene TRBV6-1; D call uncertain. From germline, CDR1 is MNHNS and CDR2 SASEGT. The CDR3 is 13 amino acids. The V end lost 8 bases, the J end lost 0 bases, and 10 bases lay between the germline ends. Here the CDR3 reads CASVRQANYGYTF. The CDR3 coding sequence is TGTGCCAGCGTCAGGCAAGCTAACTATGGCTACACCTTC.

This clonotype was counted a few times. This chain links TRBV27 with TRBJ2-7; no clear D. CDR1 and CDR2 (germline): MNHEY, SMNVEV (reference sequence). Trimming stripped 3 bases from V and 6 bases from J, with 12 bases between. CDR3 size: 13 residues. The CDR3 here is CASSFRQPVEQYF. The CDR3 bases are TGTGCCAGCAGTTTTCGGCAGCCGGTCGAGCAGTACTTC.

The table lists this clonotype with a few counts. This chain links TRBV6-1 with TRBJ1-5, with D unresolved. CDR1 and CDR2 from the germline V gene are MNHNS and SASEGT. This CDR3 region has 16 residues. With 3 bases removed from V and 9 bases from J, the gap between germline ends came to 21 bases. The CDR3, as DNA: TGTGCCAGCAGTGACGCAGGACGGTCCATAGTTGGGCCCCAGCATTTT. Amino acid sequence: CASSDAGRSIVGPQHF.

This clonotype has a handful of counts. J is TRBJ2-6 and V is TRBV7-3; D is unresolved. Germline lookup yields CDR1 SGHTA and CDR2 FQGTGA. V gave up 5 bases and J gave up 0 bases, with 14 bases separating them. This CDR3 has 17 residues. The CDR3 DNA follows: TGTGCCAGCAGCACCGGCACAGACCTCTCTGGGGCCAACGTCCTGACTTTC. Residues: CASSTGTDLSGANVLTF.

This clonotype was found once. The chain links TRBV7-2 to TRBJ2-7; D not certain. CDR3 size: 14 residues. V lost 5 bases, J lost 6 bases, and 17 bases lay in between. Germline V gene sequence: CDR1 SGHTA, CDR2 FQGNSA. The chain's CDR3 is CASSRGRVRGEQYF. CDR3 nucleotide sequence: TGTGCCAGCAGCCGAGGTAGGGTCCGTGGCGAGCAGTACTTC.

Turning to this clonotype: Germline is not matched at one junction end, which may reflect a read error. V usage is TRBV4-1 and J usage is TRBJ2-1; D remains unclear. CDR1 is MGHRA and CDR2 is YSYEKL in the germline V gene. This CDR3 is built from 13 residues. CDR3 nucleotides: TGCGCCTGCAGCCAAGGAGATTTCGATGAGCAGTTCTTC. This codes for CACSQGDFDEQFF.

This chain links TRBV12-3 or TRBV12-4 with TRBJ2-1, with a tentative D call TRBD2 (6 bases). Trimming took 0 bases from V and 9 from J, leaving 6 bases between them. This CDR3 spans 12 amino acids. For the CDR3, the DNA is TGTGCCAGCAGTTTAGCGCGGGGTGAGCAGTTCTTC. As protein: CASSLARGEQFF.

This chain connects TRBV3-1 to TRBJ2-5, with D unclear. The V and J ends lost 1 base and 5 bases respectively, with 11 bases between them. The CDR3 has 14 amino acids. The V gene's germline CDR1 is LGHDT and CDR2 YNNKEL (reference sequence). The CDR3 DNA reads as TGTGCCAGCAGCCAAGCTCAGCCCTGGGAGACCCAGTACTTC. Encoded protein: CASSQAQPWETQYF.